Shown below are 29 T cell receptor beta chains from a single sample sequenced in a study of T cell repertoires in cytomegalovirus infection. A single record per CDR3 protein comes from TCRdb applying MiXCR to the reads. In the table there are 170,000 or so distinct CDR3 sequences, around 14% of which are singletons. Sequenced: PBMCs. These receptors were taken from a human donor in good health (CMV status not recorded). Some clones in this sample may be carry-over from other donors' samples.

This clonotype was seen at least ten times. This sequence joins TRBV24-1 and TRBJ2-5; the match to TRBD2 covers 11 bases. There are 17 residues in the CDR3. CDR1 KGHDR and CDR2 SFDVKD come from the germline V gene. Losses at the gene ends were 5 bases for V and 2 bases for J; bases not matched to a gene: 9. In DNA, the CDR3 is TGTGCCACCAGTGCCCCACGGGTAGCGGGGGGGCAAGAGACCCAGTACTTC. Translating gives CATSAPRVAGGQETQYF.

There are many counts of this clonotype. V gene TRBV20-1 combines with J gene TRBJ1-5, with 9 bases lining up with TRBD1. CDR3 length: 13 amino acids. Germline CDR1 and CDR2: DFQATT and SNEGSKA (reference sequence). Trimming took 5 bases from V and 5 from J; bases not matched to a gene: 4. CDR3 coding DNA: TGCAGTGCTCAACAGGGGGCGGATCAGCCCCAGCATTTT. Protein sequence: CSAQQGADQPQHF.

Ten or more counts support this clonotype. DNA of the CDR3: TGTGCCAGCAGAAGGGCATCGTCTTTCAATCAGCCCCAGCATTTT. It translates to CASRRASSFNQPQHF. The gene calls are TRBV28 and TRBJ1-5; D not certain. The CDR3 runs to 15 residues. Germline V gene sequence: CDR1 MDHEN, CDR2 SYDVKM. V lost 6 bases and J lost 3, with 15 bases in between.

This clonotype was counted a single time. This chain connects TRBV25-1 to TRBJ2-5; 9 positions match TRBD2. The V segment lost 2 bases and the J segment 4 bases; nucleotides outside the gene matches: 8. The CDR3 contains 16 residues. CDR1 is MGHDK and CDR2 is SYGVNS in the germline V gene. As DNA, the CDR3 is TGTGCCAGCAGTGAAGGTAGCGGGAGAAGGACAGAGACCCAGTACTTC. It encodes CASSEGSGRRTETQYF.

The gene calls are TRBV9 and TRBJ1-1; D remains ambiguous. Germline values: CDR1 SGDLS, CDR2 YYNGEE. Trimming stripped 3 bases from V and 0 bases from J, with 6 bases between. The CDR3 runs 13 residues. The CDR3 nucleotides are TGTGCCAGCAGCGGAAGAGTGAACACTGAAGCTTTCTTT. This codes for CASSGRVNTEAFF. Full variable domain (missing parts from reference TRBV9 and TRBJ1-1): DSGVTQTPKHLITATGQRVTLRCSPRSGDLSVYWYQQSLDQGLQFLIQYYNGEERAKGNILERFSAQQFPDLHSELNLSSLELGDSALYFCASSGRVNTEAFFGQGTRLTVV.

In its sample, this clonotype was seen a few times. This chain joins TRBV18 and TRBJ2-1, with D hard to call. The CDR3 sequence is 13 residues long. V shed 3 bases and J shed 4 bases, with 7 bases lying between them. Looked up from germline, CDR1 is KGHSH and CDR2 is LQKENI. CDR3 region: CASSPSVYNEQFF. For the CDR3, the DNA is TGTGCCAGCTCACCGTCGGTATACAATGAGCAGTTCTTC.

The sample holds a few counts of this clonotype. The V and J genes are TRBV7-8 and TRBJ2-1; D is tentatively TRBD1 or TRBD2 (5 bases each). This CDR3 spans 17 amino acids. Germline assignment: CDR1 SGHVS and CDR2 FQNEAQ. V lost 1 base and J lost 3, with 16 bases in between. CDR3 protein: CASSLVIRDRVYNEQFF. CDR3 nucleotide sequence: TGTGCCAGCAGCTTAGTCATTAGGGACCGGGTCTACAATGAGCAGTTCTTC.

The chain carries TRBV28 and TRBJ2-1; 7 nucleotides align to TRBD2. Germline CDR1 is MDHEN and CDR2 is SYDVKM. The CDR3 runs to 15 residues. The V segment lost 2 bases and the J segment 8 bases; nucleotides outside the gene matches: 9. This CDR3 reads CASSLRRGTGHEQFF. The CDR3, as DNA: TGTGCCAGCAGTTTAAGGCGGGGGACGGGGCATGAGCAGTTCTTC.

At least ten counts were recorded for this clonotype. The rearrangement uses TRBV7-2 and TRBJ1-5, with D perhaps TRBD1 (6 bases). Germline lookup yields CDR1 SGHTA and CDR2 FQGNSA. This CDR3 is built from 15 residues. The V end was cut by 1 base, the J end by 6 bases, with 13 bases between. The CDR3 loop reads CASSLGGGLGQPQHF. DNA for the CDR3: TGTGCCAGCAGCTTAGGGGGGGGGCTAGGTCAGCCCCAGCATTTT.

V usage is TRBV7-8 and J usage is TRBJ1-6; 7 positions match TRBD1. V lost 1 base to trimming and J lost 9 bases; unmatched junction nucleotides: 9. CDR1 and CDR2 from the germline V gene are SGHVS and FQNEAQ. The CDR3 length is 16 residues. The CDR3 reads CASSLDRQGRGSPLHF. DNA for the CDR3: TGTGCCAGCAGCTTAGACCGACAGGGACGGGGTTCACCCCTCCACTTT.

The V and J genes are TRBV18 and TRBJ2-7; 8 nucleotides align to TRBD1. The CDR3 covers 16 residues. Trimming cost V 0 bases and J 2 bases; bases outside gene matches: 6. CDR1 and CDR2 (germline): KGHSH, LQKENI. CDR3 loop: CASSPPPPTGAYEQYF. Here the CDR3 DNA reads TGTGCCAGCTCACCACCTCCCCCGACAGGGGCCTACGAGCAGTACTTC.

The chain employs TRBV20-1 and TRBJ1-5; D remains ambiguous. Germline V gives CDR1 DFQATT, CDR2 SNEGSKA (reference sequence). This CDR3 spans 14 amino acids. V was trimmed by 1 base and J by 0 bases, leaving 7 bases between them. CDR3 sequence reads: CSARGTGSNQPQHF. The DNA of the CDR3 is TGCAGTGCTAGAGGCACCGGTAGCAATCAGCCCCAGCATTTT.

This clonotype showed up many times. The chain employs TRBV7-8 and TRBJ2-2, with TRBD2 matching over 8 bases. Germline CDR1 reads SGHVS; CDR2 reads FQNEAQ. With V trimmed by 7 bases and J by 6 bases, 10 bases remained unmatched. The CDR3 totals 15 residues. The CDR3: CASTPRAGGAGELFF. The CDR3 DNA follows: TGTGCCAGCACCCCTCGGGCGGGAGGCGCCGGGGAGCTGTTTTTT.

This clonotype was detected ten times or more. This chain joins TRBV12-5 and TRBJ2-2; D is unclear. The CDR3 runs 14 residues. V dropped 7 bases and J dropped 1 base, with 10 bases sitting between them. From germline, CDR1 is LGHNT and CDR2 FRNRAP. The chain's CDR3 is CASAQSGNTGELFF. In nucleotides, the CDR3 is TGTGCTAGTGCCCAGAGTGGGAACACCGGGGAGCTGTTTTTT.

The V and J genes are TRBV6-1 and TRBJ2-7; D gene uncertain. The CDR3 has 14 residues. Germline V lookup: CDR1 MNHNS, CDR2 SASEGT. The V end lost 1 base, the J end lost 7 bases, and 14 bases lay between the germline ends. In nucleotides, the CDR3 is TGTGCCAGCAGTGAAGTCCCCTCGGAGCTGGAGCAGTACTTC. This codes for CASSEVPSELEQYF.

The J gene is TRBJ2-5, the V gene TRBV20-1; a weak D match, TRBD2 (7 bases). Germline V gene lookup returns CDR1 DFQATT and CDR2 SNEGSKA (reference sequence). The CDR3 has 13 residues. V dropped 6 bases and J dropped 5 bases, with 16 bases sitting between them. The CDR3 bases are TGCAGTGCGGGGGGACACGGGGGGGAGACCCAGTACTTC. Residues: CSAGGHGGETQYF.

Ten or more counts support this clonotype. The CDR3 nucleotides are TGTGCCAGCAGCATCGACATCTCCTCCTACGAGCAGTACTTC. This encodes CASSIDISSYEQYF. The chain uses TRBV7-2 and TRBJ2-7; D not certain. Germline CDR1 and CDR2: SGHTA and FQGNSA. V gave up 5 bases and J gave up 0 bases, with 11 bases separating them. CDR3 size: 14 residues.

This clonotype showed up many times. This chain uses TRBV7-3 with TRBJ2-1; tentatively, D is TRBD2 (6 bases). The CDR3 is made up of 16 amino acids. Trimming removed 1 base from V and 2 bases from J, with 12 bases in between. CDR1 is SGHTA and CDR2 is FQGTGA in the germline V gene. CDR3 coding DNA: TGTGCCAGCAGCTTAAATCCGGGGGTACCCTACAATGAGCAGTTCTTC. It translates to CASSLNPGVPYNEQFF. Full variable domain (missing parts from reference TRBV7-3 and TRBJ2-1): GAGVSQTPSNKVTEKGKYVELRCDPISGHTALYWYRQSLGQGPEFLIYFQGTGAADDSGLPNDRFFAVRPEGSVSTLKIQRTERGDSAVYLCASSLNPGVPYNEQFFGPGTRLTVL.

The J gene is TRBJ2-7, the V gene TRBV6-1; 8 positions agree with TRBD2. This CDR3 contains 16 residues. J gave up 4 bases and V 6 bases, and 14 bases lay outside the gene matches. Germline assignment: CDR1 MNHNS and CDR2 SASEGT. The CDR3 loop reads CASRYLGLGVGYEQYF. The CDR3 coding sequence is TGTGCCAGCAGATACCTGGGACTAGGAGTGGGATACGAGCAGTACTTC.

This clonotype was counted ten times or more. V is TRBV12-3 or TRBV12-4 and J is TRBJ2-3, with D unresolved. With 6 bases removed from V and 5 bases from J, the gap between germline ends came to 9 bases. This CDR3 spans 12 amino acids. In DNA form, the CDR3 reads TGTGCCAGCAGGGTGGGTGGAGATACGCAGTATTTT. It is translated as CASRVGGDTQYF.

This clonotype was detected many times. J is TRBJ1-6 and V is TRBV5-1; tentatively, D is TRBD1 (5 bases). V was trimmed by 0 bases and J by 6 bases, leaving 10 bases between them. This CDR3 contains 15 residues. Germline V gene lookup returns CDR1 SGHRS and CDR2 YFSETQ. The CDR3 DNA is TGCGCCAGCAGCTTGGACAGGATCGGTAATTCACCCCTCCACTTT. It specifies CASSLDRIGNSPLHF.

The rearrangement links TRBV7-9 to TRBJ2-2; 8 positions match TRBD2. The germline V gene encodes CDR1 SEHNR and CDR2 FQNEAQ (reference sequence). This CDR3 is built from 16 residues. V lost 5 bases to trimming and J lost 2 bases; unmatched junction nucleotides: 7. CDR3 sequence reads: CASSPTGGDNTGELFF. The CDR3 coding sequence is TGTGCCAGCAGCCCGACGGGGGGGGACAACACCGGGGAGCTGTTTTTT.

The sample holds many counts of this clonotype. The chain carries TRBV6-2 or TRBV6-3 and TRBJ2-1, with D possibly TRBD1 on 5 matching bases. In germline, CDR1 is MNHEY, CDR2 SVGEGT. Between the trimmed V and J ends, which lost 6 bases and 0 bases, there was a span of 12 bases. The CDR3 extends over 15 amino acids. CDR3 DNA: TGTGCCAGCAGGTCGGACACGAGCTCCTACAATGAGCAGTTCTTC. Its protein product is CASRSDTSSYNEQFF.

This clonotype was counted a single time. The rearrangement uses TRBV24-1 and TRBJ2-1, with 10 bases fitting TRBD1. The CDR3 spans 15 residues. The germline gives CDR1 KGHDR, CDR2 SFDVKD. V shed 3 bases, J shed 9 bases, and the junction held 7 bases outside the gene matches. CDR3 loop: CATSDRRDRGFEQFF. Here the CDR3 DNA reads TGTGCCACCAGTGATCGAAGGGACAGGGGTTTTGAGCAGTTCTTC.

This chain uses TRBV4-2 with TRBJ2-3; 10 nucleotides agree with TRBD2. Germline CDR1 is LGHNA and CDR2 is YNFKEQ. Unmatched junction bases numbered 5, after V lost 5 bases and J lost 6 bases. This CDR3 is 14 amino acids long. The chain's CDR3 is CASSTLAGADTQYF. CDR3 in DNA: TGTGCCAGCAGCACCCTAGCGGGAGCCGATACGCAGTATTTT.

The chain couples TRBV29-1 to TRBJ2-1, with 8 bases aligning to TRBD1. This CDR3 has 11 residues. Germline CDR1 reads SQVTM; CDR2 reads ANQGSEA. V lost 8 bases, J lost 9 bases, and 6 bases stayed unmatched. CDR3 residues: CSTQGAFEQFF. CDR3 DNA: TGCAGCACCCAGGGGGCTTTTGAGCAGTTCTTC.

Many counts were recorded for this clonotype. The gene calls are TRBV7-2 and TRBJ2-3; no reliable D call. Germline V CDR1 and CDR2: SGHTA, FQGNSA. Deletions cut 3 bases from V and 2 bases from J, with 9 bases between. The CDR3 extends over 14 amino acids. Written as DNA, the CDR3 is TGTGCCAGCAGCTTTAGCCTTCTCACAGATACGCAGTATTTT. Amino acid sequence: CASSFSLLTDTQYF.

This clonotype occurred many times. This chain connects TRBV20-1 to TRBJ2-1; tentatively, D is TRBD1 (5 bases). V lost 5 bases, J lost 0 bases, and 11 bases lay in between. CDR1 is DFQATT and CDR2 is SNEGSKA in the germline V gene (reference sequence). The CDR3 covers 14 residues. Here the CDR3 DNA reads TGCAGTGCTCTCTCAGACAGCTCCTACAATGAGCAGTTCTTC. Protein product: CSALSDSSYNEQFF.

This clonotype was recorded at least ten times. The rearrangement joins TRBV7-2 to TRBJ2-1; TRBD2 might be the D (5 bases). V was trimmed by 5 bases and J by 15 bases, leaving 17 bases between them. CDR1 and CDR2 from the germline V gene are SGHTA and FQGNSA. CDR3 length: 12 residues. The CDR3 DNA reads as TGTGCCAGCAGCCCCTCTGGAGGTGGGCTGTTCTTC. It codes for CASSPSGGGLFF.